This T cell receptor beta chain was observed in a study of shared clonotypes between healthy human individuals. This table comes from immunoSEQ multiplex PCR, and its TCRdb copy is limited to in-frame clones, with some not included. The sample gives over a million clones, around 78% of which show up once; roughly 0.62% is in the top ten. This CDR3 spans 11 amino acids. Per germline, CDR1 DFQATT and CDR2 SNEGSKA (reference sequence). Trimming left V 7 bases short and J 4 bases short, with 10 bases between. Sample: memory CD4+ T cells from PBMCs. The subset here: CD45RA-negative fraction. This chain connects TRBV20-1 to TRBJ1-2; D remains unclear. The sequence was collected from a man aged 18 to 29 in good health. Some clones in this sample may be carry-over from other donors' samples. The CDR3: CSVFSFYGYTF. Written as DNA, the CDR3 is TGCAGTGTTTTCAGCTTCTATGGCTACACCTTC.